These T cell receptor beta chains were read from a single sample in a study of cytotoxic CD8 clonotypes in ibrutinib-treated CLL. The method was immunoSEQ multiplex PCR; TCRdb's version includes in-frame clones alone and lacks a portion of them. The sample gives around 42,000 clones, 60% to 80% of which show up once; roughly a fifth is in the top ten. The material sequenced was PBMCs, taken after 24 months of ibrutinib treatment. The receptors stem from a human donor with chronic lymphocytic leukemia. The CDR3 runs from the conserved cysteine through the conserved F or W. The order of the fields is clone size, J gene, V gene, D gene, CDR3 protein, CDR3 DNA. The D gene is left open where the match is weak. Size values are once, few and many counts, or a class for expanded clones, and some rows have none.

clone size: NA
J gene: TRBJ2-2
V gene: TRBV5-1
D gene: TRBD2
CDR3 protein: CASSQSGSAGTGELFF
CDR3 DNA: TGCGCCAGCAGCCAAAGCGGGAGTGCGGGTACCGGGGAGCTGTTTTTT

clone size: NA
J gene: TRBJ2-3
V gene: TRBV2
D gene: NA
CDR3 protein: CASSRGGPQDTQYF
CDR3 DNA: TGTGCCAGCAGCAGAGGGGGGCCACAAGATACGCAGTATTTT

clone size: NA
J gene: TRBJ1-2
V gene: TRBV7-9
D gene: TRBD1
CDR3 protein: CASSLADRAGYGYTF
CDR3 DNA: TGCGCCAGCAGCTTGGCCGACAGGGCCGGCTATGGCTACACCTTC

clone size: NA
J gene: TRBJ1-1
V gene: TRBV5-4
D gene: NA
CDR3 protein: CASSLEQTTEAFF
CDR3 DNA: TGTGCCAGCAGCTTGGAGCAGACCACTGAAGCTTTCTTT

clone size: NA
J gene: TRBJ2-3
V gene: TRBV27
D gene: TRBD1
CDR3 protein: CASRRGGQGPWAQYF
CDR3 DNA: TGTGCCAGCAGACGAGGGGGACAGGGCCCGTGGGCGCAGTATTTT

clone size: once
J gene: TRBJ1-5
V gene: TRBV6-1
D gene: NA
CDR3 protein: CATVSPGLNQPQHF
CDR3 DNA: TGTGCCACCGTTTCCCCAGGGCTCAATCAGCCCCAGCATTTT

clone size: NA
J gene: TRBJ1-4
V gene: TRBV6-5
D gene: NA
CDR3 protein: CASSYEGANEKLFF
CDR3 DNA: TGTGCCAGCAGTTACGAGGGAGCTAATGAAAAACTGTTTTTT

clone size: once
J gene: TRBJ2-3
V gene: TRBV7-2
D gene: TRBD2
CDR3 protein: CASSSGLAGWDTQYF
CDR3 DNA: TGTGCCAGCAGCTCGGGGCTAGCGGGGTGGGATACGCAGTATTTT

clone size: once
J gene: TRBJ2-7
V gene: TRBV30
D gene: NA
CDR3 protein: CAWSRDIGVYEQYF
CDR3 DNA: TGTGCCTGGAGTAGGGACATAGGTGTCTACGAGCAGTACTTC

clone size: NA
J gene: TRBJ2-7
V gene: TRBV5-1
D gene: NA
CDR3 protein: CASSLGENYWGGGRQYF
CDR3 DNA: TGCGCCAGCAGCTTAGGGGAAAACTACTGGGGAGGGGGACGGCAGTACTTC

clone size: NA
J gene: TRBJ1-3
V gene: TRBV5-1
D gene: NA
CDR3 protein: CASLPGDTINSGNTIYF
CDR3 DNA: TGCGCCAGCCTACCGGGTGACACGATCAACTCTGGAAACACCATATATTTT

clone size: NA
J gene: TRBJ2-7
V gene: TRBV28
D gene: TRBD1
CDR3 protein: CASSPDRVGDEQYF
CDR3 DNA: TGTGCCAGCAGCCCAGACAGGGTAGGAGACGAGCAGTACTTC

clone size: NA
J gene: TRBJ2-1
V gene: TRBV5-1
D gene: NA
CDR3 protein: CASSLLGGRALQSYNEQFF
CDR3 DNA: TGCGCCAGCAGCTTGTTGGGGGGCAGGGCCCTCCAAAGCTACAATGAGCAGTTCTTC

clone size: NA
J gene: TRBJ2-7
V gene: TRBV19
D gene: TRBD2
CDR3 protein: CASSIIRGAYEQYF
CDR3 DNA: TGTGCCAGTAGTATAATACGGGGGGCCTACGAGCAGTACTTC

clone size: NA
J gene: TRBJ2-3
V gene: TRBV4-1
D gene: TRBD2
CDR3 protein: CASSIFPAGEADTQYF
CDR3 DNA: TGCGCCAGCAGCATATTCCCAGCGGGAGAGGCAGATACGCAGTATTTT

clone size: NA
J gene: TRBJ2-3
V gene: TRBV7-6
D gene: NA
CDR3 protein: CASSLEVAGIDTQYF
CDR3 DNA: TGTGCCAGCAGCTTAGAAGTCGCAGGGATAGATACGCAGTATTTT

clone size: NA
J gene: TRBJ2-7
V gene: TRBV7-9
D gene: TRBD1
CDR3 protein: CASSIVGQGVYEQYF
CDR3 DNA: TGTGCCAGCAGCATCGTCGGACAGGGGGTCTACGAGCAGTACTTC

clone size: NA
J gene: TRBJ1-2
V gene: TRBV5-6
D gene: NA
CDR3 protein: CASSRGSVHGYGYTF
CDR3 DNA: TGTGCCAGCAGCCGCGGGTCCGTCCATGGCTATGGCTACACCTTC

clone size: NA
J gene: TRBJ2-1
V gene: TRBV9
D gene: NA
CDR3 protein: CASSVVQSAYNEQFF
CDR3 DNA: TGTGCCAGCAGCGTAGTGCAGAGCGCCTACAATGAGCAGTTCTTC

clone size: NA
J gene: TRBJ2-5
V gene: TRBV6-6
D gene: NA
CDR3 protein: CASSYRGETQYF
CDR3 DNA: TGTGCCAGCAGTTACAGGGGAGAGACCCAGTACTTC

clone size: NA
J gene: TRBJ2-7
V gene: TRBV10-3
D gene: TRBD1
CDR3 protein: CAIPRGQGASGEQYF
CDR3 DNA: TGTGCCATCCCCCGAGGACAGGGGGCGTCCGGCGAGCAGTACTTC

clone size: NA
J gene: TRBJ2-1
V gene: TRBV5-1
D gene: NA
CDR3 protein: CASSPVLAGHEQFF
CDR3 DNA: TGCGCCAGCAGCCCGGTGTTAGCCGGCCATGAGCAGTTCTTC

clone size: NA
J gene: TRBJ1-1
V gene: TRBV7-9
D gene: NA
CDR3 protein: CASSFRAYTEAFF
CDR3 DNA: TGTGCCAGCAGCTTCCGGGCCTACACTGAAGCTTTCTTT

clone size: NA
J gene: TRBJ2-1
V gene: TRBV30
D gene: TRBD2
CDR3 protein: CAWSVRTSGRLLF
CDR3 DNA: TGTGCCTGGAGTGTGCGGACTAGCGGGAGGTTACTCTTC

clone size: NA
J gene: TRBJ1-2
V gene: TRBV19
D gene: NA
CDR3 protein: CASSIGQGSRGYTF
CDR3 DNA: TGTGCCAGTAGCATCGGGCAGGGAAGTCGTGGCTACACCTTC

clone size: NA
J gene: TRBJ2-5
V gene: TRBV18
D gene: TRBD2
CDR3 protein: CASSQLAGVGETQYF
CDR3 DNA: TGTGCCAGCTCACAACTAGCGGGAGTGGGAGAGACCCAGTACTTC

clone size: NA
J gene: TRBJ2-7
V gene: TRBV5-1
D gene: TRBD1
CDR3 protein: CASSWDRGRGRNF
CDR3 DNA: TGCGCCAGCAGCTGGGACAGGGGGCGCGGTAGGAACTTC

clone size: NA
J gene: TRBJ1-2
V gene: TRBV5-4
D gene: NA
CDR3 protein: CASRADSNYGYTF
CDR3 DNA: TGTGCCAGCAGGGCGGACTCTAACTATGGCTACACCTTC

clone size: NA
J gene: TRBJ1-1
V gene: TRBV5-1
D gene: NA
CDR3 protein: CASSLVVQGVDTEAFF
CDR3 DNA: TGCGCCAGCAGCTTGGTCGTACAGGGTGTAGACACTGAAGCTTTCTTT

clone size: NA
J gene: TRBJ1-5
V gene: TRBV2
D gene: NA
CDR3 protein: CASSYEFSNQPQHF
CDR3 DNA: TGTGCCAGCAGCTACGAGTTTAGCAATCAGCCCCAGCATTTT

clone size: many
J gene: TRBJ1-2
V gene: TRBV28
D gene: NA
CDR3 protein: CASRSFWEAGYTF
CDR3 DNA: TGTGCCAGCAGGAGTTTTTGGGAGGCCGGCTACACCTTC

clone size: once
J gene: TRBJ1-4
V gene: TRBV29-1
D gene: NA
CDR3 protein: CSVRRATNEKLFF
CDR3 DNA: TGCAGCGTACGCAGGGCCACTAATGAAAAACTGTTTTTT

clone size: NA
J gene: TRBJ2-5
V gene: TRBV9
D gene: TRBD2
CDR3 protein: CASSPGVAGLGETQYF
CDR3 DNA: TGTGCCAGCAGCCCAGGAGTAGCGGGACTCGGCGAGACCCAGTACTTC